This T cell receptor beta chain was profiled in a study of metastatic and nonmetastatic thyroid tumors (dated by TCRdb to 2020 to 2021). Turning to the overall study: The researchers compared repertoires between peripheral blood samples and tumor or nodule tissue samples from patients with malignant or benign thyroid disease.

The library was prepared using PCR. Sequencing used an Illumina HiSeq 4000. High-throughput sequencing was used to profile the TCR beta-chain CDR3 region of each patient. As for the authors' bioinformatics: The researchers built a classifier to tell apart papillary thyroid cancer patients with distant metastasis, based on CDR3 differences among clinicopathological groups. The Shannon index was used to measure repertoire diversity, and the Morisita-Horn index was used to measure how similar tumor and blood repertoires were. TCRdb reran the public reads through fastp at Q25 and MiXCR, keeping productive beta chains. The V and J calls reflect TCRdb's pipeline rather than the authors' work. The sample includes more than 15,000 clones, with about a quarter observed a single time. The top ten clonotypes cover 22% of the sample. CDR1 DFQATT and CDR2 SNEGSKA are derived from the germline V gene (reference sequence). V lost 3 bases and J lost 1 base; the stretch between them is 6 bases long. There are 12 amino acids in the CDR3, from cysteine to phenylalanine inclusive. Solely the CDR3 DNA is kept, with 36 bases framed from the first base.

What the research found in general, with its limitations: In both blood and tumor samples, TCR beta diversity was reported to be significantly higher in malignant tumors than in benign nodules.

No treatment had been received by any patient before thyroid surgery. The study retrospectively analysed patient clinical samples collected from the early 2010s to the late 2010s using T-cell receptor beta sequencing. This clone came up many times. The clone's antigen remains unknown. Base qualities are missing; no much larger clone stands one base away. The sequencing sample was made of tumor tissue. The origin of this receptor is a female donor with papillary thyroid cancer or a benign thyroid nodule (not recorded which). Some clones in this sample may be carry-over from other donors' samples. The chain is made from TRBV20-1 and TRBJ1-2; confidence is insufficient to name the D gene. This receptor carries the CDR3 CSARGVNYGYTF. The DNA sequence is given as TGCAGTGCTAGGGGCGTTAACTATGGCTACACCTTC.